Each of the 22 T cell receptor beta chains below was sequenced from the same sample in a study of shared clonotypes between healthy human individuals. Sequencing was performed with immunoSEQ multiplex PCR; in TCRdb, only in-frame clones are kept and a portion is missing. The sample shows hundreds of thousands of clones, about 97% of them seen only once. Only CD45RO-negative cells positively selected for CCR7 counted as naive CD8 cells, so terminally differentiated effector memory CD45RA+ cells were excluded. Sequenced: naive CD8+ T cells sorted from blood. These receptor sequences come from a man aged 25 to 45 in good health.

This chain links TRBV7-9 with TRBJ2-3; TRBD2 matches 13 bases. The CDR3 is 17 amino acids. V shed 5 bases, J shed 2 bases, and the junction held 7 bases outside the gene matches. Germline V lookup: CDR1 SEHNR, CDR2 FQNEAQ (reference sequence). The chain's CDR3 is CASSPTSGRGDTDTQYF. In DNA form, the CDR3 reads TGTGCCAGCAGCCCCACTAGCGGGAGGGGCGACACAGATACGCAGTATTTT.

Note on this clone: The sample carries other DNA sequences with the same CDR3. The rearrangement joins TRBV27 to TRBJ1-4; TRBD1 is a possible D gene (6 bases). The CDR3 totals 14 residues. The V gene's germline CDR1 is MNHEY and CDR2 SMNVEV (reference sequence). Trimming removed 1 base at V and 6 bases at J, with 9 bases between. This CDR3 reads CASSLLGADEKLFF. The CDR3 DNA reads TGTGCCAGCAGTTTATTGGGGGCGGATGAAAAACTGTTTTTT.

The rearrangement uses TRBV28 and TRBJ2-3, with D hard to call. V was clipped by 4 bases and J by 0 bases, with 14 bases between them. The CDR3 totals 16 residues. Germline CDR1 and CDR2: MDHEN and SYDVKM. The CDR3 region is CASSSPWQASTDTQYF. The CDR3 region has the DNA TGTGCCAGCAGTTCCCCCTGGCAGGCAAGCACAGATACGCAGTATTTT.

The chain has TRBV2 and TRBJ2-2, with D maybe TRBD2 (5 bases). The germline CDR1 and CDR2 sequences are SNHLY and FYNNEI. CDR3 length: 13 amino acids. Trimming cost V 0 bases and J 7 bases, with 6 bases left between them. The CDR3 is CASSEADFGELFF. CDR3 sequence (DNA): TGTGCCAGCAGTGAAGCGGACTTCGGGGAGCTGTTTTTT.

The chain couples TRBV4-3 to TRBJ1-4; D may be TRBD1 (5 bases). Trimming took off 0 bases at V and 2 bases at J, with 19 bases between the two ends. This CDR3 spans 19 amino acids. The germline V gene has CDR1 LGHNA and CDR2 YSLEER. DNA of the CDR3: TGCGCCAGCAGCCAAGATAGGGTGGGCTCGGGGGGGACTAATGAAAAACTGTTTTTT. It translates to CASSQDRVGSGGTNEKLFF.

In its sample, this clone was seen once. The V gene is TRBV20-1, the J gene TRBJ2-3; D remains ambiguous. The CDR3 is 11 amino acids. Trimming cost V 3 bases and J 12 bases, with 13 bases left between them. The germline V gene encodes CDR1 DFQATT and CDR2 SNEGSKA (reference sequence). The CDR3 reads CSASVGPGQYF. Here the CDR3 DNA reads TGCAGTGCTAGTGTTGGGCCCGGCCAGTATTTT.

V is TRBV28 and J is TRBJ1-1; D is undetermined. V was trimmed by 7 bases and J by 0 bases, leaving 12 bases between them. Germline V gene sequence: CDR1 MDHEN, CDR2 SYDVKM. CDR3 length equals 14 residues. In nucleotides, the CDR3 is TGTGCCAGCAAACTATCAGTGATGAACACTGAAGCTTTCTTT. This translates into CASKLSVMNTEAFF.

The rearrangement joins TRBV29-1 to TRBJ2-1; 7 positions agree with TRBD2. Germline assignment: CDR1 SQVTM and CDR2 ANQGSEA. With 7 bases clipped from V and 5 bases from J, the junction kept 14 bases outside the gene matches. The CDR3 loop spans 15 amino acids. The CDR3 reads CSAEEPLAANNEQFF. The CDR3 DNA is TGCAGCGCCGAGGAGCCCCTAGCGGCAAACAATGAGCAGTTCTTC.

For the CDR3, the DNA is TGTGCCACCCGGGGACAGGGCTACGAGCAGTACTTC. Its translation: CATRGQGYEQYF. V is TRBV27 and J is TRBJ2-7; 9 bases map to TRBD1. CDR1 is MNHEY, CDR2 SMNVEV, per germline (reference sequence). This CDR3 is built from 12 residues. V was pared by 10 bases and J by 3 bases, with 4 bases of the junction left unmatched.

The chain's CDR3 is CASSSVIGSYEQYF. The CDR3 DNA reads TGCGCCAGCAGCTCCGTGATAGGCTCCTACGAGCAGTACTTC. V is TRBV5-1 and J is TRBJ2-7; D remains unclear. Trimming cost V 3 bases and J 0 bases, with 10 bases left between them. The CDR3 loop spans 14 amino acids. Germline assignment: CDR1 SGHRS and CDR2 YFSETQ.

The chain employs TRBV4-3 and TRBJ2-7; TRBD1 matches at 9 bases. This CDR3 region has 14 residues. Germline V gene lookup returns CDR1 LGHNA and CDR2 YSLEER. The V segment lost 4 bases and the J segment 0 bases; nucleotides outside the gene matches: 1. CDR3 sequence: CASSRTGDSYEQYF. The DNA for the CDR3 is TGCGCCAGCAGCCGGACAGGGGACTCCTACGAGCAGTACTTC.

The CDR3 reads CASSYRDRYNEQFF. The CDR3 DNA reads as TGTGCCAGCAGTTATAGGGACAGATACAATGAGCAGTTCTTC. The V call is TRBV27, the J call TRBJ2-1, with TRBD1 matching over 7 bases. Germline V gene sequence: CDR1 MNHEY, CDR2 SMNVEV (reference sequence). Trimming removed 4 bases from V and 4 bases from J; junction bases left unmatched: 4. The CDR3 covers 14 residues.

The chain links TRBV7-9 to TRBJ2-7; 9 bases match TRBD1. The CDR3 has 16 amino acids. J lost 4 bases, V lost 5 bases, and 12 bases had no gene match. Germline V lookup: CDR1 SEHNR, CDR2 FQNEAQ (reference sequence). CDR3 residues: CASSVGTGTGTYEQYF. The DNA for the CDR3 is TGTGCCAGCAGCGTGGGAACCGGGACAGGGACATACGAGCAGTACTTC.

The CDR3 here is CASSLLSMAATNEKLFF. The CDR3 DNA is TGTGCCAGCAGCTTATTATCTATGGCGGCAACTAATGAAAAACTGTTTTTT. V gene TRBV7-9 combines with J gene TRBJ1-4; D unresolved. Trimming removed 2 bases from V and 0 bases from J, with 13 bases in between. The CDR3 sequence is 17 residues long. Per germline, CDR1 SEHNR and CDR2 FQNEAQ (reference sequence).

The gene calls are TRBV27 and TRBJ1-5; 8 nucleotides match TRBD1. CDR3 length: 16 amino acids. Trimming took 6 bases from V and 4 from J; bases not matched to a gene: 11. The germline gives CDR1 MNHEY, CDR2 SMNVEV (reference sequence). CDR3 in DNA: TGTGCCAGCAGCCCCTCGACAGGGGAGTTGAATCAGCCCCAGCATTTT. Its protein is CASSPSTGELNQPQHF.

The rearrangement links TRBV5-5 to TRBJ2-1; a weak D match, TRBD1 (6 bases). Trimming removed 5 bases at V and 3 bases at J, with 15 bases between. Germline V gene data show CDR1 as SGHKS and CDR2 as YYEKEE (reference sequence). This CDR3 contains 15 residues. Here the CDR3 DNA reads TGTGCCAGCAGGACCGAACAGGGTTACTACAATGAGCAGTTCTTC. It encodes CASRTEQGYYNEQFF.

The gene calls are TRBV28 and TRBJ2-7; D not resolved. Germline loops: CDR1 MDHEN, CDR2 SYDVKM. Trimming took off 2 bases at V and 3 bases at J, with 14 bases between the two ends. This CDR3 is 15 amino acids long. CDR3 nucleotides: TGTGCCAGCAGTTTACTCGCCACTCTGGGCTACGAGCAGTACTTC. The encoded protein is CASSLLATLGYEQYF. The full variable domain, rest sourced from reference TRBV28 and TRBJ2-7, is DVKVTQSSRYLVKRTGEKVFLECVQDMDHENMFWYRQDPGLGLRLIYFSYDVKMKEKGDIPEGYSVSREKKERFSLILESASTNQTSMYLCASSLLATLGYEQYFGPGTRLTVT.

The CDR3 loop is CASSSSLEREKIASSEQYF. CDR3 sequence (DNA): TGTGCCAGCAGCAGCTCCTTGGAGCGGGAGAAAATTGCGTCTTCCGAGCAGTACTTC. J is TRBJ2-7 and V is TRBV7-9, with 8 nucleotides matching TRBD2. This CDR3 is 19 amino acids long. CDR1 is SEHNR, CDR2 FQNEAQ, per germline (reference sequence). Trimming at V came to 5 bases and at J to 6 bases, leaving 24 bases not matched to a gene. Combining the CDR3 with reference TRBV7-9 and TRBJ2-7 gives the whole variable domain DTGVSQNPRHKITKRGQNVTFRCDPISEHNRLYWYRQTLGQGPEFLTYFQNEAQLEKSRLLSDRFSAERPKGSFSTLEIQRTEQGDSAMYLCASSSSLEREKIASSEQYFGPGTRLTVT.

The chain joins TRBV28 to TRBJ2-7, with 8 bases that match TRBD1. J lost 1 base, V lost 2 bases, and 10 bases had no gene match. The CDR3 covers 17 residues. The germline V gene has CDR1 MDHEN and CDR2 SYDVKM. This CDR3 is CASSLPRTGRRSYEQYF. In nucleotides, the CDR3 is TGTGCCAGCAGTTTACCCCGGACAGGGAGAAGGTCCTACGAGCAGTACTTC.

This chain links TRBV5-4 with TRBJ2-7; D may be TRBD2 (6 bases). V was cut by 0 bases and J by 0 bases, with 10 bases left in between. Germline V gives CDR1 SGHNT, CDR2 YYREEE (reference sequence). There are 15 residues in the CDR3. CDR3 sequence reads: CASSLDAGSSYEQYF. CDR3 bases: TGTGCCAGCAGCTTGGATGCGGGAAGCTCCTACGAGCAGTACTTC.

The chain combines TRBV7-9 with TRBJ2-1; no clear D. The V and J ends lost 5 bases and 4 bases respectively, with 15 bases between them. Germline V gene data show CDR1 as SEHNR and CDR2 as FQNEAQ (reference sequence). The CDR3 sequence is 15 residues long. CDR3 nucleotide sequence: TGTGCCAGCAGCCACACCCCCGAGAGATACAATGAGCAGTTCTTC. It yields the protein CASSHTPERYNEQFF.

In its sample, this clone was seen a few times. The same CDR3 can be traced to other DNA sequences in this sample. The V and J genes are TRBV9 and TRBJ2-1; no reliable D call. The CDR3 runs 13 residues. CDR1 and CDR2 from the germline V gene are SGDLS and YYNGEE. V was pared by 0 bases and J by 4 bases, with 5 bases between. CDR3: CASSVEGYNEQFF. CDR3 coding DNA: TGTGCCAGCAGCGTAGAAGGGTACAATGAGCAGTTCTTC. The full variable domain, with the rest looked up from reference TRBV9 and TRBJ2-1, is DSGVTQTPKHLITATGQRVTLRCSPRSGDLSVYWYQQSLDQGLQFLIQYYNGEERAKGNILERFSAQQFPDLHSELNLSSLELGDSALYFCASSVEGYNEQFFGPGTRLTVL.